This T cell receptor beta chain was identified in a study of CD8+ T cells in alopecia areata. V dropped 0 bases and J dropped 9; count of bases not matched to a gene: 6. The CDR3 extends over 15 amino acids. Germline CDR1 MNHEY, CDR2 SMNVEV (reference sequence). This clone was seen a few times. Following extraction, RNA underwent reverse transcription to cDNA, which served as the sequencing template. Method: immunoSEQ multiplex PCR; TCRdb's copy keeps in-frame clones and lacks some. The sample has 120,000 to 150,000 clones, over 70% seen once. The sequence derives from a human donor with alopecia areata. The sequences come from CD8+ T cells sorted from blood, collected at week 0. The chain combines TRBV27 with TRBJ2-1; TRBD1 agrees at 9 bases. The CDR3 coding sequence is TGTGCCAGCAGTTTATCTACGGACAGGGGACGTGAGCAGTTCTTC. It specifies CASSLSTDRGREQFF.